These T cell receptor beta chains were read from a single sample in a study of blood T cell repertoires in COVID-19. This table comes from immunoSEQ multiplex PCR, and its TCRdb copy is limited to in-frame clones, with some not included. The sample shows about 310,000 clones, about nine tenths of them seen only once. The sequenced material came from PBMCs or T cells enriched from blood (not recorded which). The receptors derive from a woman aged 40-49 years who had recovered from COVID-19. Both conserved end residues are part of each CDR3. D genes are given only for firm matches.

CDR3aa: CASRDRARVGRTDTQYF
CDR3nt: TGTGCCAGTAGGGACAGGGCAAGAGTGGGAAGGACAGATACGCAGTATTTT
d_gene: TRBD1
j_gene: TRBJ2-3
len: 17
v_gene: TRBV19

CDR3aa: CASSNSGTNQPQHF
CDR3nt: TGTGCCAGCTCAAATAGCGGAACTAATCAGCCCCAGCATTTT
d_gene: -
j_gene: TRBJ1-5
len: 14
v_gene: TRBV18

CDR3aa: CASSTDRGSNQPQHF
CDR3nt: TGTGCCAGCAGTACGGACAGGGGTAGCAATCAGCCCCAGCATTTT
d_gene: TRBD1
j_gene: TRBJ1-5
len: 15
v_gene: TRBV7-9

CDR3aa: CSASFSNSGNTIYF
CDR3nt: TGCAGTGCTAGTTTTTCAAACTCTGGAAACACCATATATTTT
d_gene: -
j_gene: TRBJ1-3
len: 14
v_gene: TRBV20-1

CDR3aa: CSASPGTSGGLAYEQYF
CDR3nt: TGCAGTGCTAGTCCGGGGACTAGCGGGGGTTTGGCGTACGAGCAGTACTTC
d_gene: TRBD2
j_gene: TRBJ2-7
len: 17
v_gene: TRBV20-1

CDR3aa: CASSPGQGGQPQHF
CDR3nt: TGTGCCAGCAGCCCCGGACAGGGAGGGCAGCCCCAGCATTTT
d_gene: TRBD1
j_gene: TRBJ1-5
len: 14
v_gene: TRBV3-1/TRBV3-2

CDR3aa: CASRQDSNQPQHF
CDR3nt: TGCGCCAGCAGACAGGATAGCAATCAGCCCCAGCATTTT
d_gene: -
j_gene: TRBJ1-5
len: 13
v_gene: TRBV5-1

CDR3aa: CASSQEGLAGGYEQYF
CDR3nt: TGCGCCAGCAGCCAAGAAGGACTAGCGGGAGGGTACGAGCAGTACTTC
d_gene: TRBD2
j_gene: TRBJ2-7
len: 16
v_gene: TRBV4-1

CDR3aa: CASSHSGTSGGGEQFF
CDR3nt: TGTGCCAGCAGCCATTCCGGGACTAGCGGGGGCGGTGAGCAGTTCTTC
d_gene: TRBD2
j_gene: TRBJ2-1
len: 16
v_gene: TRBV3-1/TRBV3-2

CDR3aa: CAWSVQASGIQETQYF
CDR3nt: TGTGCCTGGAGTGTACAGGCTAGCGGGATCCAAGAGACCCAGTACTTC
d_gene: TRBD2
j_gene: TRBJ2-5
len: 16
v_gene: TRBV30

CDR3aa: CSVELAGRAFYNEQFF
CDR3nt: TGCAGCGTAGAACTAGCGGGGAGGGCCTTCTACAATGAGCAGTTCTTC
d_gene: TRBD2
j_gene: TRBJ2-1
len: 16
v_gene: TRBV29-1

CDR3aa: CASSSGRGGWDEKLFF
CDR3nt: TGTGCCAGCAGCTCAGGACGGGGGGGCTGGGATGAAAAACTGTTTTTT
d_gene: -
j_gene: TRBJ1-4
len: 16
v_gene: TRBV7-9

CDR3aa: CASSPGAGYTF
CDR3nt: TGTGCCAGCAGCCCAGGGGCTGGCTACACCTTC
d_gene: -
j_gene: TRBJ1-2
len: 11
v_gene: TRBV27

CDR3aa: CASSLQPGLASETQYF
CDR3nt: TGTGCCAGCAGTTTACAACCGGGACTAGCTTCGGAGACCCAGTACTTC
d_gene: TRBD2
j_gene: TRBJ2-5
len: 16
v_gene: TRBV6-5

CDR3aa: CASSPGHGINYGYTF
CDR3nt: TGTGCCAGCTCACCTGGGCACGGTATTAACTATGGCTACACCTTC
d_gene: -
j_gene: TRBJ1-2
len: 15
v_gene: TRBV18

CDR3aa: CASSPTGGSTNEKLFF
CDR3nt: TGTGCCAGCAGCCCCACAGGGGGAAGCACTAATGAAAAACTGTTTTTT
d_gene: TRBD1
j_gene: TRBJ1-4
len: 16
v_gene: TRBV9

CDR3aa: CASIGLGGQYGYTF
CDR3nt: TGTGCCAGCATCGGTTTAGGGGGCCAATATGGCTACACCTTC
d_gene: TRBD1
j_gene: TRBJ1-2
len: 14
v_gene: TRBV28

CDR3aa: CASSQTVNYGYTF
CDR3nt: TGTGCCAGTAGCCAGACAGTCAACTATGGCTACACCTTC
d_gene: -
j_gene: TRBJ1-2
len: 13
v_gene: TRBV19